The 31 T cell receptor beta chains in this list originate from one sample, sequenced in a study of blood T cell repertoires in COVID-19. Some clones are missing from TCRdb's copy, which holds only in-frame ones; the method was immunoSEQ multiplex PCR. Of tens of thousands of clones listed, about 86% were seen once; the top ten hold roughly 2.1%. Sequenced sample: peripheral blood. All receptors come from a woman older than 75 with active or convalescent COVID-19.

This clone was recorded only once. This chain links TRBV5-1 with TRBJ1-1, with 7 nucleotides matching TRBD1. CDR1 SGHRS and CDR2 YFSETQ come from the germline V gene. Trimming cost V 0 bases and J 4 bases; bases outside gene matches: 3. The CDR3 sequence is 14 residues long. The CDR3 here is CASSLEGAPTEAFF. The DNA of the CDR3 is TGCGCCAGCAGCTTGGAGGGGGCCCCCACTGAAGCTTTCTTT.

In DNA form, the CDR3 reads TGTGCCAGCAGCCAATCGTGGTCTAGCGGGGCCCAAGAGACCCAGTACTTC. Encoded protein: CASSQSWSSGAQETQYF. The gene calls are TRBV11-2 and TRBJ2-5, with 9 nucleotides matching TRBD2. Germline V gene data show CDR1 as SGHAT and CDR2 as FQNNGV. Losses at the gene ends were 5 bases for V and 1 base for J; bases not matched to a gene: 11. CDR3 length equals 17 residues.

The chain combines TRBV9 with TRBJ1-2, with D perhaps matching TRBD1 (6 bases). The V and J ends lost 5 bases and 2 bases respectively, with 13 bases between them. Germline CDR1 SGDLS, CDR2 YYNGEE. The CDR3 consists of 14 residues. CDR3 residues: CASSATGTNYGYTF. In DNA, the CDR3 is TGTGCCAGCAGTGCTACAGGGACCAACTATGGCTACACCTTC.

The chain links TRBV5-1 to TRBJ2-3, with TRBD1 matching over 8 bases. Trimming cost V 3 bases and J 6 bases; bases outside gene matches: 3. The CDR3 covers 13 residues. Germline loops: CDR1 SGHRS, CDR2 YFSETQ. The CDR3 loop is CASSWTGRDTQYF. The CDR3 nucleotides are TGCGCCAGCAGCTGGACAGGGCGGGATACGCAGTATTTT.

The chain employs TRBV19 and TRBJ1-3, with a possible D match to TRBD1 (6 bases). Germline CDR1 and CDR2: LNHDA and SQIVND (reference sequence). Trimming took 1 base from V and 0 from J, leaving 22 bases between them. The length of the CDR3 is 20 residues. CDR3 region: CASSIATTSRGRGSGNTIYF. The CDR3, as DNA: TGTGCCAGTAGTATAGCCACTACGTCCAGGGGCCGAGGCTCTGGAAACACCATATATTTT. The entire variable domain, with the rest obtained from reference TRBV19 and TRBJ1-3, is as follows: DGGITQSPKYLFRKEGQNVTLSCEQNLNHDAMYWYRQDPGQGLRLIYYSQIVNDFQKGDIAEGYSVSREKKESFPLTVTSAQKNPTAFYLCASSIATTSRGRGSGNTIYFGEGSWLTVV.

The chain uses TRBV5-4 and TRBJ1-4, with D possibly matching TRBD1 (6 bases). CDR1 SGHNT and CDR2 YYREEE come from the germline V gene (reference sequence). The V end was cut by 2 bases, the J end by 5 bases, with 13 bases between. The CDR3 has 15 amino acids. This CDR3 is CASSFQGRENEKLFF. The CDR3 coding sequence is TGTGCCAGCAGCTTTCAGGGGAGAGAGAATGAAAAACTGTTTTTT.

The chain carries TRBV4-3 and TRBJ1-2, with D maybe TRBD1 (6 bases). The V and J ends lost 5 bases and 5 bases respectively, with 15 bases between them. The CDR3 loop spans 14 amino acids. CDR1 and CDR2 from the germline V gene are LGHNA and YSLEER. CDR3 DNA: TGCGCCAGCAGCAAGGGGGGGACCCCTTATGGCTACACCTTC. It encodes CASSKGGTPYGYTF.

The count of this clone is one. The chain links TRBV7-9 to TRBJ1-1; no reliable D call. This CDR3 spans 13 amino acids. The V and J ends lost 0 bases and 7 bases respectively, with 9 bases between them. Per the germline V gene, CDR1 is SEHNR and CDR2 is FQNEAQ (reference sequence). The CDR3 loop reads CASSLAVDDEAFF. The CDR3 bases are TGTGCCAGCAGCTTAGCCGTAGATGATGAAGCTTTCTTT.

This chain connects TRBV6-5 to TRBJ2-2; 8 bases match TRBD1. CDR1 is MNHEY and CDR2 is SVGAGI in the germline V gene. The CDR3 contains 13 residues. The trim removed 11 bases at V and 4 bases at J, leaving 6 bases unmatched. The CDR3 bases are TGTGCCGGACAGGGAAGGGTCACCGGGGAGCTGTTTTTT. Translated: CAGQGRVTGELFF.

V gene TRBV7-8 combines with J gene TRBJ1-2; no definite D call. This CDR3 has 18 residues. Germline loops: CDR1 SGHVS, CDR2 FQNEAQ. Trimming took 5 bases from V and 0 from J, leaving 22 bases between them. The CDR3 reads CASSPNREPTPSNYGYTF. In DNA form, the CDR3 reads TGTGCCAGCAGCCCTAACAGAGAACCGACACCATCTAACTATGGCTACACCTTC.

V and J are TRBV24-1 and TRBJ2-2, with 7 bases fitting TRBD2. Germline CDR1 and CDR2: KGHDR and SFDVKD. The trim removed 0 bases at V and 2 bases at J, leaving 17 bases unmatched. This CDR3 is 21 amino acids long. The CDR3 loop is CATSDLPLGGVTGLNTGELFF. The CDR3 DNA reads as TGTGCCACCAGTGATTTGCCCCTGGGAGGGGTCACGGGCCTAAACACCGGGGAGCTGTTTTTT.

This rearrangement joins TRBV7-9 to TRBJ2-7; D remains unclear. The germline V gene has CDR1 SEHNR and CDR2 FQNEAQ (reference sequence). The germline V and J ends were trimmed by 4 bases and 5 bases, with 18 bases remaining between them. This CDR3 comprises 15 residues. The CDR3 loop is CASSSAFGLSNEQYF. The CDR3 DNA sequence: TGTGCCAGCAGCTCCGCCTTTGGTTTATCTAACGAGCAGTACTTC.

The V gene is TRBV12-5, the J gene TRBJ2-2, with D possibly being TRBD1 (7 bases). Germline V gene data show CDR1 as LGHNT and CDR2 as FRNRAP. Trimming removed 0 bases at V and 6 bases at J, with 17 bases between. The CDR3 runs to 17 residues. The CDR3 DNA follows: TGTGCTAGTGGTTTGGTAGGCCTGACAGGGAGGTCCGGGGAGCTGTTTTTT. Its translation: CASGLVGLTGRSGELFF.

This clone has only one observation. CDR3 sequence: CASSSIQGNINYGYTF. The CDR3 DNA follows: TGTGCCAGCAGTTCAATACAGGGGAATATAAACTATGGCTACACCTTC. This chain joins TRBV27 and TRBJ1-2; TRBD1 matches at 7 bases. The ends lost 4 bases at V and 2 bases at J; junction bases unmatched: 10. The germline V gene has CDR1 MNHEY and CDR2 SMNVEV (reference sequence). This CDR3 comprises 16 residues.

This clone was counted between two and nine times. The chain combines TRBV7-2 with TRBJ1-5, with a possible D match to TRBD1 (5 bases). The germline gives CDR1 SGHTA, CDR2 FQGNSA. V dropped 1 base and J dropped 6 bases, with 13 bases sitting between them. The CDR3 contains 15 residues. The CDR3 protein is CASSLEGGRGQPQHF. The CDR3 DNA reads as TGTGCCAGCAGCTTAGAGGGAGGGAGGGGTCAGCCCCAGCATTTT. The whole variable domain, filled in from reference TRBV7-2 and TRBJ1-5, reads GAGVSQSPSNKVTEKGKDVELRCDPISGHTALYWYRQSLGQGLEFLIYFQGNSAPDKSGLPSDRFSAERTGGSVSTLTIQRTQQEDSAVYLCASSLEGGRGQPQHFGDGTRLSIL.

The rearrangement links TRBV12-5 to TRBJ1-1, with 7 nucleotides matching TRBD1. The CDR3 sequence is 18 residues long. After removal of 2 bases from V and 2 bases from J, the junction contained 14 bases not matched to a gene. Germline V lookup: CDR1 LGHNT, CDR2 FRNRAP. CDR3 protein: CASGLKGPRTGINTEAFF. The CDR3 coding sequence is TGTGCTAGTGGTTTGAAGGGGCCACGGACAGGTATTAACACTGAAGCTTTCTTT.

The rearrangement joins TRBV5-1 to TRBJ1-2, with 8 bases lining up with TRBD1. Germline CDR1 SGHRS, CDR2 YFSETQ. V was pared by 0 bases and J by 8 bases, with 9 bases of the junction left unmatched. The CDR3 runs to 15 residues. The CDR3, as DNA: TGCGCCAGCAGCTTGGCTTCGGACAGGGAAAACGGCTACACCTTC. Encoded protein: CASSLASDRENGYTF.

The V call is TRBV11-2, the J call TRBJ2-3, with 8 bases aligning to TRBD1. Germline CDR1 and CDR2: SGHAT and FQNNGV. The CDR3 loop spans 16 amino acids. V lost 6 bases to trimming and J lost 5 bases; unmatched junction nucleotides: 13. The CDR3 spells CASRTPGRGRIDTQYF. In DNA form, the CDR3 reads TGTGCCAGCAGGACCCCAGGCAGGGGGCGAATAGATACGCAGTATTTT.

CDR3 DNA sequence: TGCGCCAGCAGCTCCGGGGTAGACTATGGCTACACCTTC. Its protein is CASSSGVDYGYTF. The chain recombines TRBV4-3 with TRBJ1-2; D call uncertain. The germline CDR1 and CDR2 sequences are LGHNA and YSLEER. The CDR3 length is 13 residues. V was pared by 5 bases and J by 3 bases, with 10 bases between.

The chain recombines TRBV5-1 with TRBJ2-1; TRBD2 is a possible D gene (5 bases). With 3 bases removed from V and 10 bases from J, the gap between germline ends came to 11 bases. The CDR3 extends over 12 amino acids. CDR1 and CDR2 (germline): SGHRS, YFSETQ. CDR3 amino acids: CASSSGKREQFF. The CDR3 DNA reads TGCGCCAGCAGCTCGGGGAAGAGAGAGCAGTTCTTC.

This chain uses TRBV11-3 with TRBJ2-7; D perhaps matches TRBD1 (5 bases). V lost 5 bases, J lost 3 bases, and 11 bases lay in between. CDR1 SGHNT and CDR2 YENEEA come from the germline V gene. The CDR3 spans 13 residues. CDR3 protein: CASSLTGVYEQYF. The CDR3 DNA reads as TGTGCCAGCAGCCTAACAGGAGTCTACGAGCAGTACTTC.

V is TRBV19 and J is TRBJ1-1, with unresolved D. Deletions cut 6 bases from V and 1 base from J, with 12 bases between. The CDR3 covers 14 residues. From germline, CDR1 is LNHDA and CDR2 SQIVND (reference sequence). The CDR3 here is CASSSPSGNTEAFF. In DNA, the CDR3 is TGTGCCAGTAGCTCACCTTCGGGGAACACTGAAGCTTTCTTT.

V and J are TRBV27 and TRBJ2-5; 8 positions agree with TRBD2. V was clipped by 5 bases and J by 4 bases; unmatched bases: 6. Germline CDR1 reads MNHEY; CDR2 reads SMNVEV (reference sequence). There are 14 residues in the CDR3. The CDR3 bases are TGTGCCAGCAGTATGCGGGGGGCGGGAGAGACCCAGTACTTC. This codes for CASSMRGAGETQYF.

V usage is TRBV21-1 and J usage is TRBJ1-3; the D call in the table, TRBD1, was not verified against the DNA. TRBV21-1 is flagged as a pseudogene. CDR3 length equals 17 residues. The CDR3 bases are TGTGCCAGCAGCAAAGACCGAAGTGGGGCGCCTGGAAACACCATATATTTT. It encodes CASSKDRSGAPGNTIYF.

The V call is TRBV2, the J call TRBJ2-7, with D perhaps TRBD2 (6 bases). Per the germline V gene, CDR1 is SNHLY and CDR2 is FYNNEI. The CDR3 runs 12 residues. The V and J ends lost 7 bases and 3 bases respectively, with 10 bases between them. In DNA form, the CDR3 reads TGTGCCAGCAAGGGCGGGAACTACGAGCAGTACTTC. It is translated as CASKGGNYEQYF.

A single count supports this clone. This chain links TRBV5-1 with TRBJ2-3, with 10 bases identical to TRBD2. The junction had 13 bases not matched to a gene; V was cut back by 3 bases and J by 6 bases. The germline CDR1 and CDR2 sequences are SGHRS and YFSETQ. The CDR3 length is 17 residues. The CDR3 DNA is TGCGCCAGCAGCTACATTGCGGGTAGCGGGGGGTTGGATACGCAGTATTTT. Its protein is CASSYIAGSGGLDTQYF.

This clone appeared once. The V call is TRBV6-2 or TRBV6-3, the J call TRBJ1-1, with D perhaps TRBD1 (6 bases). The V gene lost 4 bases and the J gene lost 0 bases, with 12 bases spanning the gap. Germline V gene sequence: CDR1 MNHEY, CDR2 SVGEGT. The CDR3 has 15 residues. CDR3 DNA sequence: TGTGCCAGCAGTTCGACAGGCGTTTTGAACACTGAAGCTTTCTTT. Its translation: CASSSTGVLNTEAFF.

V is TRBV18 and J is TRBJ1-5; D not resolved. The CDR3 totals 14 residues. Germline-derived CDR1 and CDR2 are KGHSH and LQKENI. V gave up 3 bases and J gave up 5 bases, with 11 bases separating them. The CDR3 nucleotides are TGTGCCAGCTCACCCAGGCAGAACGATCAGCCCCAGCATTTT. Its translation is CASSPRQNDQPQHF. The full variable domain, with the rest looked up from reference TRBV18 and TRBJ1-5, is NAGVMQNPRHLVRRRGQEARLRCSPMKGHSHVYWYRQLPEEGLKFMVYLQKENIIDESGMPKERFSAEFPKEGPSILRIQQVVRGDSAAYFCASSPRQNDQPQHFGDGTRLSIL.

The chain links TRBV3-1 (or the pseudogene TRBV3-2) to TRBJ2-7; D is uncertain. V gave up 0 bases and J gave up 7 bases, with 10 bases separating them. CDR3 length: 13 amino acids. Germline CDR1 reads LGHDT; CDR2 reads YNNKEL (reference sequence). The CDR3 nucleotides are TGTGCCAGCAGCCAAGATCCAGAGAGGGAGCAGTACTTC. Amino acid sequence: CASSQDPEREQYF.

The genes are TRBV10-2 and TRBJ2-2; D not resolved. The ends were cut back, 8 bases at V and 2 bases at J, with 12 bases in the middle. CDR3 size: 14 residues. Looked up from germline, CDR1 is WSHSY and CDR2 is SAAADI. CDR3 sequence: CASSSSSNTGELFF. CDR3 DNA: TGCGCCAGCTCGTCCAGTTCAAACACCGGGGAGCTGTTTTTT.

V gene TRBV30 combines with J gene TRBJ1-2; D is uncertain. Germline V CDR1 and CDR2: GTSNPN, SVGIG (reference sequence). This CDR3 contains 14 residues. The ends were cut back, 3 bases at V and 4 bases at J, with 15 bases in the middle. The CDR3 is CAWRGSFYLYGYTF. The CDR3 nucleotides read TGTGCCTGGAGGGGCAGCTTTTATCTCTATGGCTACACCTTC.